Sequencing of this T cell receptor (beta chain) was carried out in a study of T cell responses to AZD1222 COVID-19 vaccine. V was pared by 1 base and J by 4 bases, with 9 bases between. This CDR3 contains 14 residues. Germline CDR1 is SGHKS and CDR2 is YYEKEE (reference sequence). Generated by immunoSEQ multiplex PCR, the TCRdb table keeps only in-frame clones and is missing some. The sample includes approximately 160,000 clones, approximately 90% of them seen just once. The starting material was peripheral blood, obtained on day 0 of AZD1222 vaccination. V is TRBV5-5 and J is TRBJ1-3; possible D gene TRBD1, 6 bases. The sequence was obtained from an adult in good health. CDR3 sequence reads: CASSLSGVGNTIYF. CDR3 in DNA: TGTGCCAGCAGCTTGTCAGGGGTCGGAAACACCATATATTTT.